This T cell receptor beta chain was retrieved from a study of T cells of healthy individuals. TCRdb reprocessed the 5' RACE reads with MiXCR, giving one entry per CDR3 protein. The table records 60,000 to 75,000 distinct CDR3 sequences, about 16% of them present only once. This CDR3 has 15 residues. The V gene lost 4 bases and the J gene lost 1 base, with 12 bases spanning the gap. The germline V gene encodes CDR1 LGHDT and CDR2 YNNKEL (reference sequence). The rearrangement joins TRBV3-1 to TRBJ2-3; D is ambiguous. The source is a human donor in good health. CDR3 sequence reads: CASSPFSAGTDTQYF. CDR3 bases: TGTGCCAGCAGCCCCTTCTCTGCAGGCACAGATACGCAGTATTTT.